This T cell receptor (beta chain) was observed in a study of identical twins. This CDR3 region has 14 residues. The germline V and J ends were trimmed by 0 bases and 4 bases, with 11 bases remaining between them. Germline CDR1 reads SGDLS; CDR2 reads YYNGEE. A universal primer site was created by template switching, with the cDNA bearing unique molecular identifiers. Each CDR3 protein gets one entry after TCRdb re-called the 5' RACE reads with MiXCR. The data show about 210,000 distinct CDR3 sequences, roughly 9.4% seen once. The chain employs TRBV9 and TRBJ2-7; perhaps TRBD2 as D (5 bases). The TCR originated in a woman aged 18-35 years in good health. The source material was memory (CD45RO+) T cells sorted from blood. DNA of the CDR3: TGTGCCAGCAGCGTAGGGGGAGAAAGGTACGAGCAGTACTTC. This sequence encodes CASSVGGERYEQYF.